Included here is one T cell receptor (beta chain) sequence, with context. The antigen is unknown. Mismatch with germline at one junction end may stem from a read error. The sample is drawn from a study of neoadjuvant anti-PD-1 for oral cavity cancer. Study-wide background: Most patients had three to four biweekly doses of 3 mg/kg nivolumab before resection. Study conclusions and caveats: With a few patients per group, TCR findings need larger cohorts.

PBMC libraries mostly used around 0.5 ug of input genomic DNA, with six replicates per sample. Generated by immunoSEQ multiplex PCR, the TCRdb table keeps only in-frame clones and is missing some. The sample shows more than 12,000 clones, approximately 70% of them seen only once. This specimen was PBMCs, taken before nivolumab (anti-PD-1) treatment. The receptor's source is a person between 35 and 79 years old with oral cavity squamous cell carcinoma.

CDR3 protein: CASSRRDRTVF. The CDR3, as DNA: TGTGCCAGCAGCCGACGGGACAGGACGGTCTTC. The chain has TRBV5-6 and TRBJ2-1; TRBD1 aligns across 8 bases. Germline CDR1 is SGHDT and CDR2 is YYEEEE. The length of the CDR3 is 11 residues.